This TCR beta chain was identified in a study of CXCR3-negative and CXCR3-positive naive CD8 T cells (dated by TCRdb to the late 2010s). Regarding the complete study: Around 140 million TRB reads were obtained in total, roughly 1.5 +/- 0.3 million reads per library. Diversity and physicochemical repertoire analyses covered around 10 donors pooled from two independent experiments. TRBV-TRBJ cluster analysis included naive subsets from roughly 5 donors and memory cells from 3 donors. Summary of the overall study and its limitations: Both naive subsets had comparably high repertoire diversity, while memory CD8+ T cells had much lower repertoire diversity. Similar TRBV-TRBJ usage was shown by naive CXCR3-negative and CXCR3-positive cells from the same donor, whereas distinct patterns were shown by memory cells. Freshly isolated PBMCs were used for most assays because CXCR3 expression went down partially after cryopreservation. TRB CDR3s from CXCR3-positive naive cells showed higher hydrophobicity (lower Kidera factor 4), lower energy, and higher strength and volume indices than CXCR3-negative naive cells. Because surface CD5, which has been linked to self-reactivity in mice, was comparable between naive subsets, TCR interaction strength was also inferred from TRB CDR3 physicochemical properties.

Including cysteine and phenylalanine, the CDR3 has 13 amino acids. The protein alone is recorded here. Via the germline V gene (reference sequence), CDR1 is LNHDA and CDR2 SQIVND. About this clonotype itself: Its antigen target is currently unknown.

Instrument used: NextSeq 550. The Human TCR Profiling Kit (MiLaboratory) was used to make UMI-labeled 5' RACE TRB cDNA libraries. cDNA synthesis used the entire amount of extracted RNA, and PCR amplification then used the entire amount of cDNA produced. Libraries were prepared in parallel using an identical number of PCR cycles. In the authors' own workflow: With a minimum of two reads required per UMI, MIGEC and MiXCR pulled out about 50,000 +/- 9,200 unique UMI-labeled TRB cDNA molecules from each library. Each library averaged around 40,000 +/- 10,000 functional in-frame TRB CDR3 nucleotide clonotypes without stop codons. After downsampling to 5000 UMI-labeled TRB molecules per sample, diversity metrics such as normalized Shannon-Wiener and Chao1 were calculated in VDJtools. VDJtools was used to calculate clonotype-size-weighted physicochemical properties of the central five CDR3 residues, namely interaction energy, strength, volume and Kidera factor 4. TCRdb reprocessed the reads and assigns one entry to each CDR3 protein sequence, leaving out DNA. These V and J calls derive from TCRdb rather than the authors' analysis. In this sample's table one finds under 85,000 distinct CDR3 sequences. 0.71% of the sample is held by the ten biggest clonotypes.

For each CD8+ T cell subset, flow sorting was done in triplicate, and 300,000 or so cells per subset went directly into RLT lysis buffer. To exclude memory contaminants, naive CD8+ T cells were stringently defined as CD45RO-CCR7+CD27+CD95-. Standard density gradient centrifugation was used to isolate peripheral blood mononuclear cells from buffy coats. A FACSAria III was used to flow-sort naive CD8+ T cells into CXCR3-negative and CXCR3-positive populations. Total RNA was extracted from sorted cells with an RNeasy Mini Kit. The receptor comes from a human donor in good health. Some clones in this sample may be carry-over from other donors' samples. Sequencing input: naive CXCR3+ CD8+ T cells from blood. The meaning of the sample's cell subset or site label: CD45RO-CCR7+CD27+CD95- naive CD8+ T cells expressing CXCR3 (TNR3+). The V and J genes are TRBV19 and TRBJ1-2. The CDR3: CASSISRSYGYTF.